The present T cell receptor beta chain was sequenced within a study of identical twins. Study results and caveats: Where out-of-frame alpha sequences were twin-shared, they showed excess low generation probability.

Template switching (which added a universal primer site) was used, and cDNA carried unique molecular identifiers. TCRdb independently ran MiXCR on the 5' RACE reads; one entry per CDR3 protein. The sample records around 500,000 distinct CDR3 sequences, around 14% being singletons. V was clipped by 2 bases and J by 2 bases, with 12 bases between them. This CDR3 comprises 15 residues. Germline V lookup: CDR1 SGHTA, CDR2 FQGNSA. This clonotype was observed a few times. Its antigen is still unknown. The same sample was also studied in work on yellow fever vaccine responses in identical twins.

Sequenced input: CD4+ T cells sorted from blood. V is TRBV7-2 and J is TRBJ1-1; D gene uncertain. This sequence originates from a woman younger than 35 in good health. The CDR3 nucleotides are TGTGCCAGCAGCTTATATGACGTGGCTAACACTGAAGCTTTCTTT. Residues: CASSLYDVANTEAFF.